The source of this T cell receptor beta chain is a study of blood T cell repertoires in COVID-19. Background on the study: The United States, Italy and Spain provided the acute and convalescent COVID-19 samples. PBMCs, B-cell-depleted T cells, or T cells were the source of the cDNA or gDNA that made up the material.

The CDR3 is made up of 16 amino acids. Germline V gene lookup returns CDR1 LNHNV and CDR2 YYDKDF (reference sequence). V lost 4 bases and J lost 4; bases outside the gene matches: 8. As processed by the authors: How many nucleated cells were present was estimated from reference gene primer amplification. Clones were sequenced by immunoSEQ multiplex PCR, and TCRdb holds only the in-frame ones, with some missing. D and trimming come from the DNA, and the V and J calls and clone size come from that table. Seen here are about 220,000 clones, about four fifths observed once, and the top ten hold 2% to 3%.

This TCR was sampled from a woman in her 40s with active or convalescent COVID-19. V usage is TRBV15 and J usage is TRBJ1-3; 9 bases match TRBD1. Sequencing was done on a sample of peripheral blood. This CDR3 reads CATSKGTGGVGNTIYF. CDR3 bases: TGTGCCACCAGCAAAGGAACAGGGGGCGTCGGAAACACCATATATTTT.